The 19 T cell receptor beta chains given below trace back to one sample, sequenced in a study of OX40 agonist ivuxolimab in advanced cancers. Sequenced by immunoSEQ multiplex PCR; TCRdb stores in-frame clones only, minus some. The sample contains about 13,000 clones, over 60% of which appear only once. The source material was CD4+ or CD8+ T cells sorted from blood, sampled in a trial of the OX40 agonist ivuxolimab. The receptors here all came from an adult with an advanced solid tumor such as melanoma, head and neck, liver or kidney cancer.

V gene TRBV5-4 combines with J gene TRBJ2-3, with a tentative D call TRBD2 (5 bases). Per germline, CDR1 SGHNT and CDR2 YYREEE (reference sequence). There are 16 residues in the CDR3. V was pared by 0 bases and J by 1 base, with 12 bases between. CDR3 residues: CASSLAPAARTDTQYF. DNA of the CDR3: TGTGCCAGCAGCTTGGCGCCAGCGGCCCGCACAGATACGCAGTATTTT.

The CDR3 coding sequence is TGCGCCAGCAGTGATAGCTCCGGGACACAGAACAATGAGCAGTTCTTC. Translation gives CASSDSSGTQNNEQFF. The rearrangement joins TRBV10-1 to TRBJ2-1; weak D call: TRBD1 (6 bases). The CDR3 loop spans 16 amino acids. Trimming shortened V by 3 bases and J by 5 bases, and 17 bases separated the two germline ends. The germline V gene has CDR1 WNHNN and CDR2 SYGVQD (reference sequence).

The V and J genes are TRBV7-4 and TRBJ1-4; D may be TRBD1 (5 bases). This CDR3 region has 14 residues. V dropped 1 base and J dropped 8 bases, with 11 bases sitting between them. CDR1 and CDR2 from the germline V gene are SGHVT and SQSDAQ. In DNA, the CDR3 is TGTGCCAGCAGCTTAGTGAGGGGAGGCGAAAAACTGTTTTTT. It is translated as CASSLVRGGEKLFF.

The chain links TRBV4-2 to TRBJ1-2; D call uncertain. Trimming shortened V by 4 bases and J by 7 bases, and 13 bases separated the two germline ends. Per the germline V gene, CDR1 is LGHNA and CDR2 is YNFKEQ. The CDR3 has 13 residues. The CDR3 is CASSLPETIGYTF. The CDR3 region has the DNA TGTGCCAGCAGCCTTCCGGAAACCATTGGCTACACCTTC.

The chain links TRBV30 to TRBJ1-6; perhaps TRBD1 as D (5 bases). V shed 4 bases and J shed 1 base, with 8 bases lying between them. CDR1 is GTSNPN and CDR2 is SVGIG in the germline V gene (reference sequence). CDR3 length: 14 amino acids. The CDR3 coding sequence is TGTGCCTGGATGCCAGGGTCCTATAATTCACCCCTCCACTTT. Translating gives CAWMPGSYNSPLHF.

The J gene is TRBJ1-2, the V gene TRBV5-5; 7 nucleotides agree with TRBD1. This CDR3 has 16 residues. Germline assignment: CDR1 SGHKS and CDR2 YYEKEE (reference sequence). V was pared by 4 bases and J by 4 bases, with 13 bases of the junction left unmatched. CDR3 in DNA: TGTGCCAGCAGCCTGGGTGCCGGGACAGCAACCTATGGCTACACCTTC. Translation gives CASSLGAGTATYGYTF.

The chain uses TRBV4-1 and TRBJ1-5, with a weak D call TRBD1 (5 bases). V was cut by 4 bases and J by 4 bases, with 14 bases left in between. The CDR3 runs to 15 residues. Germline assignment: CDR1 MGHRA and CDR2 YSYEKL. In nucleotides, the CDR3 is TGCGCCAGCAGCCTAATAGACAGTGGAAATCAGCCCCAGCATTTT. Protein product: CASSLIDSGNQPQHF.

This clone was seen more than once but under ten times. This chain links TRBV6-5 with TRBJ2-1, with D possibly matching TRBD1 (6 bases). CDR3 length equals 13 residues. The germline V gene has CDR1 MNHEY and CDR2 SVGAGI. V lost 7 bases and J 3 bases, leaving 10 bases between the germline ends. CDR3 in amino acids: CASKGQNYNEQFF. The DNA of the CDR3 is TGTGCCAGCAAAGGACAGAACTACAATGAGCAGTTCTTC.

The chain combines TRBV5-6 with TRBJ2-5; 8 bases are shared with TRBD2. V dropped 2 bases and J dropped 2; count of bases not matched to a gene: 11. The CDR3 spans 17 residues. The V gene's germline CDR1 is SGHDT and CDR2 YYEEEE. The CDR3 loop is CASSLSGRVTSQETQYF. DNA for the CDR3: TGTGCCAGCAGCTTAAGCGGGAGAGTCACCTCACAAGAGACCCAGTACTTC.

The gene calls are TRBV9 and TRBJ1-6; D unresolved. From germline, CDR1 is SGDLS and CDR2 YYNGEE. Trimming removed 4 bases at V and 3 bases at J, with 11 bases between. CDR3 length: 15 residues. For the CDR3, the DNA is TGTGCCAGCAGCACCCGACCGCTCTATAATTCACCCCTCCACTTT. It is translated as CASSTRPLYNSPLHF.

CDR3 protein: CASSIGTTQPQHF. The CDR3 coding sequence is TGTGCCAGTAGTATTGGGACAACTCAGCCCCAGCATTTT. The V and J genes are TRBV19 and TRBJ1-5, with a possible D match to TRBD1 (6 bases). Trimming shortened V by 3 bases and J by 6 bases, and 9 bases separated the two germline ends. Germline loops: CDR1 LNHDA, CDR2 SQIVND (reference sequence). The CDR3 is made up of 13 amino acids.

A word on this clone: A much larger clone sits a single nucleotide away, making a read error possible. The rearrangement links TRBV6-4 to TRBJ2-2; 7 nucleotides match TRBD2. CDR1 and CDR2 (germline): MRHNA, SNTAGT. J lost 4 bases, V lost 4 bases, and 0 bases had no gene match. The CDR3 is 13 residues long. CDR3 DNA: TGTGCCAGCAGTGCGGGAGGCACCGGGGAGCTGTTTTTT. Translated: CASSAGGTGELFF.

This rearrangement joins TRBV5-4 to TRBJ1-4, with D uncertain. V shed 2 bases and J shed 0 bases, with 11 bases lying between them. This CDR3 comprises 16 residues. Germline lookup yields CDR1 SGHNT and CDR2 YYREEE (reference sequence). The CDR3 coding sequence is TGTGCCAGCAGCTTATACGGGGAGGCAACTAATGAAAAACTGTTTTTT. It translates to CASSLYGEATNEKLFF.

The sample holds one count of this clone. The rearrangement links TRBV27 to TRBJ2-7, with 9 bases aligning to TRBD1. Germline assignment: CDR1 MNHEY and CDR2 SMNVEV (reference sequence). Germline trimming cut 4 bases from V and 5 bases from J; bases unmatched to any gene: 6. The CDR3 runs to 14 residues. In DNA form, the CDR3 reads TGTGCCAGCAGTTCCGGGACAGGGCCCAACGAGCAGTACTTC. As protein: CASSSGTGPNEQYF.

This rearrangement joins TRBV7-9 to TRBJ1-1, with no clear D. Germline V gene lookup returns CDR1 SEHNR and CDR2 FQNEAQ (reference sequence). The V end lost 4 bases, the J end lost 1 base, and 7 bases lay between the germline ends. The CDR3 has 13 amino acids. In DNA form, the CDR3 reads TGTGCCAGCAGCTCCGACCCGAACACTGAAGCTTTCTTT. Translated, it gives CASSSDPNTEAFF.

V is TRBV7-9 and J is TRBJ1-1; 7 nucleotides agree with TRBD1. Looked up from germline, CDR1 is SEHNR and CDR2 is FQNEAQ (reference sequence). The CDR3 is 12 residues long. Unmatched junction bases numbered 2, after V lost 4 bases and J lost 6 bases. The CDR3 DNA reads as TGTGCCAGCAGCTCGACAGGGCCTGAAGCTTTCTTT. Its translation: CASSSTGPEAFF.

There are a few counts of this clone. V gene TRBV7-9 combines with J gene TRBJ2-5; the D gene is possibly TRBD1 (5 bases). V was pared by 5 bases and J by 4 bases, with 20 bases between. The CDR3 has 16 residues. Germline CDR1 and CDR2: SEHNR and FQNEAQ (reference sequence). CDR3 sequence: CASSLAGNELAETQYF. CDR3 bases: TGTGCCAGCAGCCTGGCAGGGAATGAGTTGGCAGAGACCCAGTACTTC.

The chain is built from TRBV18 and TRBJ1-1; D may be TRBD1 (5 bases). The germline V gene has CDR1 KGHSH and CDR2 LQKENI. Trimming stripped 2 bases from V and 1 base from J, with 11 bases between. The CDR3 is 15 amino acids. DNA of the CDR3: TGTGCCAGCTCACCAGAGGGACTCCAGAACACTGAAGCTTTCTTT. Translating gives CASSPEGLQNTEAFF.

This chain links TRBV6-5 with TRBJ1-6; D may be TRBD1 (5 bases). CDR3 length equals 14 residues. Germline V CDR1 and CDR2: MNHEY, SVGAGI. V lost 5 bases and J 7 bases, leaving 12 bases between the germline ends. CDR3 in DNA: TGTGCCAGCAGTCCCGGGGCATCCAATTCACCCCTCCACTTT. Protein sequence: CASSPGASNSPLHF.